This TCR beta chain was captured by sequencing in a study of CD8 T cells in Susac syndrome. Points from the study as a whole: The study recognized that its TCR sequencing and HLA analysis covered a relatively small number of individuals.

Reverse transcription of about 0.45 to 1 ug RNA was performed with random hexamers. Each CDR3 protein is one row after TCRdb ran MiXCR on the immunoSEQ multiplex PCR reads. The profile covers almost 450,000 distinct CDR3 sequences, with approximately 85% appearing a single time and 0.09% to 0.15% taken by the ten largest. CD8+ and CD4+ T cells from blood underwent TCR beta sequencing. CDR3 length equals 14 residues. Germline-derived CDR1 and CDR2 are SGHRS and YFSETQ. The V segment lost 4 bases and the J segment 6 bases; nucleotides outside the gene matches: 6. Note on this clonotype: The antigen is unknown.

The sequencing sample was made of CD8+ T cells from PBMCs. The clonotype was recovered from a human donor with multiple sclerosis. The gene calls are TRBV5-1 and TRBJ2-1; TRBD2 matches at 8 bases. CDR3 in amino acids: CASSQQTSANEQFF. The CDR3 DNA reads TGCGCCAGCAGCCAACAGACTAGCGCCAATGAGCAGTTCTTC.